The clone carrying this T cell receptor beta chain was seen a handful of times. Then a second PCR, running roughly 7 to 11 cycles, was carried out with a sample-barcoded 5' primer and a J-beta primer mix. Each cDNA molecule carried a tag from a template-switch adaptor that contained 12 random nucleotides. Per-sample output comprised a minimum of 2.5 million paired-end reads containing CDR3. A single record per CDR3 protein comes from TCRdb applying MiXCR to the 5' RACE reads. This sample has about 1 million distinct CDR3 sequences; more than 35% occur once, and the top ten carry 15% to 20%. Isolation per sample recovered at least 7 million PBMCs. The data were obtained in a study of blood T cells in healthy people across ages. This TCR came from a woman aged 60-75 years in good health. The sample was blood.

The CDR3, as DNA: TGCGCCAGCAACCCCGGGACAGGGGTCAGTGAGCAGTTCTTC. As protein: CASNPGTGVSEQFF. The chain links TRBV5-1 to TRBJ2-1; 10 bases are a match to TRBD1. The CDR3 loop spans 14 amino acids. V shed 6 bases and J 9 bases; nucleotides not matched to a gene: 9. Germline CDR1 and CDR2: SGHRS and YFSETQ.